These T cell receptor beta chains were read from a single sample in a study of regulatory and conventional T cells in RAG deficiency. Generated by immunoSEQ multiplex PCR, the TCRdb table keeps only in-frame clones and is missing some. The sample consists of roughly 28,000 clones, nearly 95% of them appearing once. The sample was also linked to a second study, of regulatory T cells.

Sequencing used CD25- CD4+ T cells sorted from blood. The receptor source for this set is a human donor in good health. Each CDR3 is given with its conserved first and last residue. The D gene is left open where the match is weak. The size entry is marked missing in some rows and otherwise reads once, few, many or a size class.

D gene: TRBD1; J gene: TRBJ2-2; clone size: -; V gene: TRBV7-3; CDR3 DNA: TGTGCCAGCAGCTTAATAGGGGGCCCCGGGGAGCTGTTTTTT; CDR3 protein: CASSLIGGPGELFF
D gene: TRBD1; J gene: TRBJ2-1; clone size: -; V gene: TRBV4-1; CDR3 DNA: TGCGCCAGCAGCCAAGATTTTGGCACCAACAGGGGGCACCACAATGAGCAGTTCTTC; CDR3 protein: CASSQDFGTNRGHHNEQFF
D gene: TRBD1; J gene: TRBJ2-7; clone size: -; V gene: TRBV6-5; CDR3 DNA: TGTGCCAGCAGTTCCCGGGACAGGGGCCGTTCGGGCGAGCAGTACTTC; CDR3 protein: CASSSRDRGRSGEQYF
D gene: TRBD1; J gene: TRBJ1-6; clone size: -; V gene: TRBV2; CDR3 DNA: TGTGCCAGCAGTGAAAAAACAGGGGGAAATTCACCCCTCCACTTT; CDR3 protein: CASSEKTGGNSPLHF
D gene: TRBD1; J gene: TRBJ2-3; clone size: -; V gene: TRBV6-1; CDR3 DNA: TGTGCCAGCAGTGAAGGACAGGGACGAAAAACAGATACGCAGTATTTT; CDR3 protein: CASSEGQGRKTDTQYF
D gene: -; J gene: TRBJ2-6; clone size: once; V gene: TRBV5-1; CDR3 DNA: TGCGCCAGCAGCGGGGGGGCTCTGCTCTCTGGGGCCAACGTCCTGACTTTC; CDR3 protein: CASSGGALLSGANVLTF
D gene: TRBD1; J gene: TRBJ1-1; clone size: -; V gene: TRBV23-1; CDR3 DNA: TGCGCCAGCAGTCAATCGGGACAGGGTTTAACTGAAGCTTTCTTT; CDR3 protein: CASSQSGQGLTEAFF
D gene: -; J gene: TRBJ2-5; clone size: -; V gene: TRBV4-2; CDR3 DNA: TGTGCCAGCAGCCAAGAAGGAGCGGTCGGGGAGACCCAGTACTTC; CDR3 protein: CASSQEGAVGETQYF
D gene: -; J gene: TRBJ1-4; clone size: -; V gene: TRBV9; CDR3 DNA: TGTGCCAGCAGCGCTAGGTCAAGGGGCGGCGAAAAACTGTTTTTT; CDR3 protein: CASSARSRGGEKLFF
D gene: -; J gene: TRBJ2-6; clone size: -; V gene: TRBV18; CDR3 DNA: TGTGCCAGCTCACCAGTCATGAGCTCTGGGGCCAACGTCCTGACTTTC; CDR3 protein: CASSPVMSSGANVLTF
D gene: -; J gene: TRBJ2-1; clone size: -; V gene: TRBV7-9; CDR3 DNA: TGTGCCAGCCGCAGGGGCGAGACCTACAATGAGCAGTTCTTC; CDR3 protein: CASRRGETYNEQFF